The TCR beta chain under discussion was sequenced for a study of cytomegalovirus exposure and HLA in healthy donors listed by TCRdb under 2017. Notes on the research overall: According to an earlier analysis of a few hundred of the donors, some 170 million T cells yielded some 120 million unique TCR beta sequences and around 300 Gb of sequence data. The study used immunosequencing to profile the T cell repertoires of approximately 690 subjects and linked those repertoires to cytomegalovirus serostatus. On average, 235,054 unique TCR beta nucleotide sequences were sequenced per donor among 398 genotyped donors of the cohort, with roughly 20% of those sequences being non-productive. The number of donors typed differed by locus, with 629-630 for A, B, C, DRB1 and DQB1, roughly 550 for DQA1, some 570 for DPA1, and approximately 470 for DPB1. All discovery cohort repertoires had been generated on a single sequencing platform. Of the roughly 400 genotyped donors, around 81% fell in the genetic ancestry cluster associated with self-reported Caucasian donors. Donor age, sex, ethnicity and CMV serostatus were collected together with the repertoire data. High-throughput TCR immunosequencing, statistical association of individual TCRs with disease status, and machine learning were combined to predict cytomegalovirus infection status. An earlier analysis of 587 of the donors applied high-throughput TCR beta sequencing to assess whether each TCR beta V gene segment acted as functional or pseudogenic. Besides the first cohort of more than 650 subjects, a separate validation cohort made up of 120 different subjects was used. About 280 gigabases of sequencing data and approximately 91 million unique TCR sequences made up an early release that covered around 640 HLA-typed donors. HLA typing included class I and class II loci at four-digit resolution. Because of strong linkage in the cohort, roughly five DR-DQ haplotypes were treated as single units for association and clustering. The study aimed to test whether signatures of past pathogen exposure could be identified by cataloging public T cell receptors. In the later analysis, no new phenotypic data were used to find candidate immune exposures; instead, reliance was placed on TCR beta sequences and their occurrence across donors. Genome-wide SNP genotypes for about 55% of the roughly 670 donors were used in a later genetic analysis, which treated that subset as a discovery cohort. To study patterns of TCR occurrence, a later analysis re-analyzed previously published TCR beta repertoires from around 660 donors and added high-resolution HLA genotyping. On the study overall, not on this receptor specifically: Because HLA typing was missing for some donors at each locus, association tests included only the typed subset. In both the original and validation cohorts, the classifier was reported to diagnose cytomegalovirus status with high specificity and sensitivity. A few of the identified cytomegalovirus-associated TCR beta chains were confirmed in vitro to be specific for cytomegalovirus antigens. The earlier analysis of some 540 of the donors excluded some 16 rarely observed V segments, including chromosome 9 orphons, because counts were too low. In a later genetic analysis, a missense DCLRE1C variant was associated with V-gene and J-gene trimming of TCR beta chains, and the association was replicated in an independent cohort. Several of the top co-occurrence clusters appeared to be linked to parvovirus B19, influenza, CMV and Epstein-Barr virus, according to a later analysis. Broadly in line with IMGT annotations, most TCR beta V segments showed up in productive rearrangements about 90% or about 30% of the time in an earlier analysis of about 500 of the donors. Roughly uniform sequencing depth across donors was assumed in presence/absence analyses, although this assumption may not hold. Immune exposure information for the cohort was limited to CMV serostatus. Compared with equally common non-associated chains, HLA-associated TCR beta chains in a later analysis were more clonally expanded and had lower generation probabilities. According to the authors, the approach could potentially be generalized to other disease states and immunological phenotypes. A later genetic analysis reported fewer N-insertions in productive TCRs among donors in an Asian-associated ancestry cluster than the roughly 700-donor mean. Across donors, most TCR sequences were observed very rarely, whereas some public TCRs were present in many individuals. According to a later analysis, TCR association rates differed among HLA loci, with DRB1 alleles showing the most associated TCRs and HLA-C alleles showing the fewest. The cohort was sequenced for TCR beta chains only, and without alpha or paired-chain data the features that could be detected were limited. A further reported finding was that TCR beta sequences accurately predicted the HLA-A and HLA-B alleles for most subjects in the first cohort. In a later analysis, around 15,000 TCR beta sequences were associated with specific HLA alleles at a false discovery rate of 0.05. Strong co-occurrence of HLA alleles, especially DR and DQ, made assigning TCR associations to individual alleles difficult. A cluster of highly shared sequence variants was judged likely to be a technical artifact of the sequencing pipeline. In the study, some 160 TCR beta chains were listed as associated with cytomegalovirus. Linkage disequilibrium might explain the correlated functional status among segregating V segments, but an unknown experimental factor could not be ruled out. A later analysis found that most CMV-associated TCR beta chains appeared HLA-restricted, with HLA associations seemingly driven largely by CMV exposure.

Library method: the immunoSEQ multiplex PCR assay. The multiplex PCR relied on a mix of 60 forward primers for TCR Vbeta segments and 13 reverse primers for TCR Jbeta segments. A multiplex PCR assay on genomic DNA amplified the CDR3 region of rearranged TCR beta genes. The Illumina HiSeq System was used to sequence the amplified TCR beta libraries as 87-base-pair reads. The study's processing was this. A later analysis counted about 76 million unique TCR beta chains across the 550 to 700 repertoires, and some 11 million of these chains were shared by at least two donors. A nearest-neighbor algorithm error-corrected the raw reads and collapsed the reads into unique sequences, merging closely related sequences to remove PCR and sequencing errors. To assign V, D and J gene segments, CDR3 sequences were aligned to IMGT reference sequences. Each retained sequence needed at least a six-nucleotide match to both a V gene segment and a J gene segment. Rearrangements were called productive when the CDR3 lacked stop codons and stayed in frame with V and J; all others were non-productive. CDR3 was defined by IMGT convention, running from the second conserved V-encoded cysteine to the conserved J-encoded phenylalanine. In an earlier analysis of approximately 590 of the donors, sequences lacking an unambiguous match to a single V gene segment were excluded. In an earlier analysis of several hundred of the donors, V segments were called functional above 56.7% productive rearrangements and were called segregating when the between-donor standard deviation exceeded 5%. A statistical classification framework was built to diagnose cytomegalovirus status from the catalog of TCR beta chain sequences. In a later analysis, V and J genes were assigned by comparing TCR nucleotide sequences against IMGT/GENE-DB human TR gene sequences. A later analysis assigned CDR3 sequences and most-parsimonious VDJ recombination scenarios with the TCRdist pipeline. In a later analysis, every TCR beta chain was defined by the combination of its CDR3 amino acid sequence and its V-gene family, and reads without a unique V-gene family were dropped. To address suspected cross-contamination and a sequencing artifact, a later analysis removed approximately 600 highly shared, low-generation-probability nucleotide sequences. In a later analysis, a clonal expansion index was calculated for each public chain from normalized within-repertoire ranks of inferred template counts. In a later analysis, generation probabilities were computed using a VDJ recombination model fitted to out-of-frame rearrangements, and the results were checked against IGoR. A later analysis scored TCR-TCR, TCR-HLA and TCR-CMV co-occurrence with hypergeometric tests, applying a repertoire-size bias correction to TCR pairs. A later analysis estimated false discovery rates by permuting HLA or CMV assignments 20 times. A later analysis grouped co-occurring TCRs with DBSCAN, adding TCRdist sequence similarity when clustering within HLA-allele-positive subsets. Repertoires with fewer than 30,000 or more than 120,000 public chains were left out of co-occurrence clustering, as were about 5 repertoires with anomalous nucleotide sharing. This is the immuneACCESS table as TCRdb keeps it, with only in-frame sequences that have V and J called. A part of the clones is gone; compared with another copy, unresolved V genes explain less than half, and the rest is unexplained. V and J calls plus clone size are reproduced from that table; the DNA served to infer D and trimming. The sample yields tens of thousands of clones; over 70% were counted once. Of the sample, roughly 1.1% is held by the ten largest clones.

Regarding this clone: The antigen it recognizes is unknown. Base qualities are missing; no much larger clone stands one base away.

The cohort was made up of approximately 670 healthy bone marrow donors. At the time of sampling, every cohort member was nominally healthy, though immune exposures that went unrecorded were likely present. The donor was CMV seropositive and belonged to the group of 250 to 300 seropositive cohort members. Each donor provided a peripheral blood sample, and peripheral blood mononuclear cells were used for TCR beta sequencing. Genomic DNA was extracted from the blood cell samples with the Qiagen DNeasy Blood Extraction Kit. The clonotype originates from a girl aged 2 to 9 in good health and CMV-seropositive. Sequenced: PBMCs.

The CDR3 reads CASSPGLAGGLGTDTQYF. The nucleotides read TGTGCCAGCAGCCCCGGACTAGCGGGAGGGCTGGGCACAGATACGCAGTATTTT. The chain links TRBV4-2 with TRBJ2-3; 15 central nucleotides agree with TRBD2. The germline V gene gives CDR1 as LGHNA and CDR2 as YNFKEQ. V loses 4 bases at its end and J loses 1 base; junction bases beyond the gene matches: 6. The CDR3 contains 18 residues, cysteine and phenylalanine counted. The retained sequence is limited to the CDR3, 54 bases, with the frame set at the first base.